This T cell receptor beta chain was sequenced for a study of T cell responses to AZD1222 COVID-19 vaccine. Study findings and constraints: After two AZD1222 doses, spike-specific TCR breadth and depth rose versus day 0. Repertoire samples came only from after the peak T cell response.

A word on this clone: Its specificity is unknown.

This CDR3 has 15 residues. Germline CDR1 reads MGHDK; CDR2 reads SYGVNS. The V and J ends lost 1 base and 7 bases respectively, with 13 bases between them. Data came from immunoSEQ multiplex PCR; TCRdb stores just in-frame clones and leaves some out. The sample consists of about 100,000 clones, about nine tenths of them appearing once. The chain carries TRBV25-1 and TRBJ1-4; maybe TRBD1 (5 bases). The input for sequencing was peripheral blood, taken on day 0 of AZD1222 vaccination. This sequence was found in an adult in good health. The CDR3 nucleotides are TGTGCCAGCAGTGAATTCGGGGCGGTGGGTGAAAAACTGTTTTTT. The encoded protein is CASSEFGAVGEKLFF.